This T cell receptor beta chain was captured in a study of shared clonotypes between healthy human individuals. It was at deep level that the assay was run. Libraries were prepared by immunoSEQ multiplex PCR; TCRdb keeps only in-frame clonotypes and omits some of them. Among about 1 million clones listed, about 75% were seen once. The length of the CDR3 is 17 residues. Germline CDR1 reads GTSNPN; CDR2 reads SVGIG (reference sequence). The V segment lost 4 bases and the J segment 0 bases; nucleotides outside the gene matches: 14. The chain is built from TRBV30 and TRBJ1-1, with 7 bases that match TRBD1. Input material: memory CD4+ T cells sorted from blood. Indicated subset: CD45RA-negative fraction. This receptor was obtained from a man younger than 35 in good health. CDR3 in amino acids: CAWTLPTGVFMNTEAFF. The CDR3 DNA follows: TGTGCCTGGACCCTACCAACAGGGGTCTTCATGAACACTGAAGCTTTCTTT.